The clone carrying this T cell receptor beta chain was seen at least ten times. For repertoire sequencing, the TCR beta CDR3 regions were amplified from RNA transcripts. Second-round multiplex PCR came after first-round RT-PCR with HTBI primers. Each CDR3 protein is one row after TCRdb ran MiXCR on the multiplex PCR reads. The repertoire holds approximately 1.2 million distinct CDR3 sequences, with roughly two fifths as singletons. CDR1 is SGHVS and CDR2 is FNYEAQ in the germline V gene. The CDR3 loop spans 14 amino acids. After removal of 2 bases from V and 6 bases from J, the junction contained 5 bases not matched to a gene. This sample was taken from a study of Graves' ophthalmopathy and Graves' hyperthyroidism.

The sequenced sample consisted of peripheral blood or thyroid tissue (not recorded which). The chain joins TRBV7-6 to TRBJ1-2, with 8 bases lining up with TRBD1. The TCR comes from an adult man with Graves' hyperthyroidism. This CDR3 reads CASSLSGGADGYTF. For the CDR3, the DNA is TGTGCCAGCAGCTTATCAGGGGGCGCGGATGGCTACACCTTC.